The 30 T cell receptor beta chains below were found in one sample sequenced in a study of cytomegalovirus exposure and HLA in healthy donors. Vbeta (60) and Jbeta (13) primers were used in the PCR. Assay used: immunoSEQ multiplex PCR; TCRdb lists only in-frame clones, some missing. The sample yields about 120,000 clones, around 80% seen once. The material sequenced was PBMCs. Source of these receptors: a young man in good health and CMV-seropositive.

This chain connects TRBV29-1 to TRBJ1-2, with 11 bases identical to TRBD1. Losses at the gene ends were 7 bases for V and 4 bases for J; bases not matched to a gene: 5. Germline CDR1 and CDR2: SQVTM and ANQGSEA. The CDR3 length is 13 residues. This CDR3 is CSAGQGAAYGYTF. CDR3 DNA sequence: TGCAGCGCCGGACAGGGGGCCGCCTATGGCTACACCTTC.

V is TRBV9 and J is TRBJ2-3; TRBD2 agrees at 10 bases. With 3 bases clipped from V and 2 bases from J, the junction kept 3 bases outside the gene matches. The CDR3 totals 15 residues. Germline loops: CDR1 SGDLS, CDR2 YYNGEE. The CDR3: CASSEGLAFTDTQYF. The CDR3, as DNA: TGTGCCAGCAGCGAGGGACTAGCGTTCACAGATACGCAGTATTTT.

This clone has a single count. This rearrangement joins TRBV29-1 to TRBJ2-7; possible D gene TRBD2, 5 bases. The CDR3 contains 16 residues. V lost 0 bases and J lost 0, with 15 bases in between. Germline assignment: CDR1 SQVTM and CDR2 ANQGSEA. CDR3 amino acids: CSVEDVLGSSSYEQYF. The CDR3 DNA is TGCAGCGTTGAAGATGTTCTGGGGAGCAGCTCCTACGAGCAGTACTTC.

The chain links TRBV27 to TRBJ2-7; TRBD1 aligns across 9 bases. Germline trimming cut 3 bases from V and 6 bases from J; bases unmatched to any gene: 3. The CDR3 has 13 residues. Germline assignment: CDR1 MNHEY and CDR2 SMNVEV (reference sequence). CDR3 DNA sequence: TGTGCCAGCAGTTTCGGGACAGGGAGCGAGCAGTACTTC. Its protein product is CASSFGTGSEQYF.

This sequence joins TRBV11-2 and TRBJ2-5; the match to TRBD2 covers 9 bases. The CDR3 has 16 residues. The trim removed 5 bases at V and 1 base at J, leaving 8 bases unmatched. Germline-derived CDR1 and CDR2 are SGHAT and FQNNGV. The CDR3 spells CASSLGAGGIQETQYF. As DNA, the CDR3 is TGTGCCAGCAGCCTGGGGGCGGGAGGGATCCAAGAGACCCAGTACTTC.

This rearrangement joins TRBV19 to TRBJ1-2; TRBD1 aligns across 9 bases. This CDR3 comprises 13 residues. The germline V gene has CDR1 LNHDA and CDR2 SQIVND (reference sequence). V dropped 8 bases and J dropped 2; count of bases not matched to a gene: 3. DNA of the CDR3: TGTGCCAGTGGGACAGGGCCAAACTATGGCTACACCTTC. Translating it yields CASGTGPNYGYTF.

The rearrangement uses TRBV25-1 and TRBJ2-5; tentatively, D is TRBD1 (5 bases). Germline V gene sequence: CDR1 MGHDK, CDR2 SYGVNS. Trimming pared 5 bases from V and 4 bases from J, leaving 11 bases between. The CDR3 spans 13 residues. The CDR3 reads CASSSQGRETQYF. CDR3 DNA sequence: TGTGCCAGCAGTAGTCAGGGTCGAGAGACCCAGTACTTC.

A few counts support this clone. V gene TRBV2 combines with J gene TRBJ1-4; D is possibly TRBD1 (6 bases). Trimming shortened V by 7 bases and J by 0 bases, and 15 bases separated the two germline ends. Germline CDR1 SNHLY, CDR2 FYNNEI. This CDR3 region has 16 residues. The CDR3 DNA reads TGTGCCAGCAATTCATACAGGGACACAACTAATGAAAAACTGTTTTTT. This codes for CASNSYRDTTNEKLFF.

The V and J genes are TRBV6-5 and TRBJ2-7; 8 positions match TRBD1. Unmatched junction bases numbered 5, after V lost 0 bases and J lost 7 bases. The CDR3 has 14 amino acids. Germline CDR1 reads MNHEY; CDR2 reads SVGAGI. DNA for the CDR3: TGTGCCAGCAGTTACTCAGACAGGGGACGTGAGCAGTACTTC. It specifies CASSYSDRGREQYF.

This clone was found a few times. This chain connects TRBV10-2 to TRBJ2-1; 8 positions match TRBD2. Trimming took 0 bases from V and 7 from J; bases not matched to a gene: 29. This CDR3 spans 23 amino acids. The germline V gene has CDR1 WSHSY and CDR2 SAAADI. CDR3 in DNA: TGCGCCAGCAGTGAGTCGAAGGTGGTGCCGGTAACGTTAGCGGGGTCCTTCAAAAATGAGCAGTTCTTC. It specifies CASSESKVVPVTLAGSFKNEQFF.

CDR3 sequence (DNA): TGTGCCAGCTCACGACAACTAGCGGGAGCAGGAAATGAGCAGTTCTTC. Translating it yields CASSRQLAGAGNEQFF. The chain uses TRBV18 and TRBJ2-1; 11 nucleotides match TRBD2. V gave up 4 bases and J gave up 7 bases; unmatched junction bases: 9. The CDR3 covers 16 residues. CDR1 and CDR2 (germline): KGHSH, LQKENI.

This chain links TRBV6-5 with TRBJ2-7; D is possibly TRBD1 (6 bases). CDR1 MNHEY and CDR2 SVGAGI come from the germline V gene. V dropped 5 bases and J dropped 4 bases, with 18 bases sitting between them. CDR3 length: 15 amino acids. CDR3 sequence: CASSQKPGQGYEQYF. In DNA, the CDR3 is TGTGCCAGCAGTCAAAAACCGGGACAAGGGTACGAGCAGTACTTC.

This chain joins TRBV6-5 and TRBJ2-1, with TRBD2 matching 12 bases. Germline V gene lookup returns CDR1 MNHEY and CDR2 SVGAGI. The trim removed 2 bases at V and 8 bases at J, leaving 7 bases unmatched. This CDR3 is 16 amino acids long. CDR3 coding DNA: TGTGCCAGCAGTTACCCCCGGCTAGCGGGAGGGCATGAGCAGTTCTTC. Protein: CASSYPRLAGGHEQFF.

The V call is TRBV19, the J call TRBJ2-3, with D maybe TRBD2 (6 bases). V lost 6 bases, J lost 0 bases, and 16 bases lay in between. Germline assignment: CDR1 LNHDA and CDR2 SQIVND (reference sequence). This CDR3 has 16 amino acids. CDR3 amino acids: CASSGGEGSSTDTQYF. The CDR3 DNA sequence: TGTGCCAGTAGCGGAGGGGAAGGCTCTAGCACAGATACGCAGTATTTT.

The chain uses TRBV25-1 and TRBJ2-3, with 12 positions matching TRBD2. Germline lookup yields CDR1 MGHDK and CDR2 SYGVNS. Unmatched junction bases numbered 6, after V lost 2 bases and J lost 9 bases. CDR3 length: 15 residues. CDR3 sequence (DNA): TGTGCCAGCAGTGAACTAGCGGGAGGGACGGGAACGCAGTATTTT. It codes for CASSELAGGTGTQYF.

The V gene is TRBV30, the J gene TRBJ1-1; perhaps TRBD1 as D (6 bases). Germline V gene lookup returns CDR1 GTSNPN and CDR2 SVGIG (reference sequence). The CDR3 is 13 residues long. V gave up 5 bases and J gave up 4 bases, with 14 bases separating them. CDR3 in amino acids: CAWYPGEGTEAFF. Written as DNA, the CDR3 is TGTGCCTGGTACCCAGGGGAGGGCACTGAAGCTTTCTTT.

The chain has TRBV27 and TRBJ1-1, with D uncertain. This CDR3 spans 14 amino acids. The ends were cut back, 2 bases at V and 3 bases at J, with 10 bases in the middle. Germline V lookup: CDR1 MNHEY, CDR2 SMNVEV (reference sequence). CDR3 nucleotide sequence: TGTGCCAGCAGTTTAGAAGACACTCACACTGAAGCTTTCTTT. Protein sequence: CASSLEDTHTEAFF.

CDR3 nucleotides: TGTGCCACCAGCAGAGACAGGCTACGACAGCCCCAGCATTTT. Protein product: CATSRDRLRQPQHF. V gene TRBV15 combines with J gene TRBJ1-5, with D unclear. This CDR3 has 14 residues. Germline V gene data show CDR1 as LNHNV and CDR2 as YYDKDF (reference sequence). V lost 0 bases and J 7 bases, leaving 10 bases between the germline ends.

The chain combines TRBV7-9 with TRBJ2-7; D gene ambiguous. Germline CDR1 SEHNR, CDR2 FQNEAQ (reference sequence). The CDR3 contains 17 residues. V gave up 2 bases and J gave up 3 bases, with 20 bases separating them. In nucleotides, the CDR3 is TGTGCCAGCAGCTTATTTCGTGGAACAACTACAAGCTACGAGCAGTACTTC. Its protein is CASSLFRGTTTSYEQYF.

This chain links TRBV27 with TRBJ2-7, with 10 bases fitting TRBD1. The CDR3 consists of 16 residues. V was pared by 6 bases and J by 4 bases, with 12 bases of the junction left unmatched. Per the germline V gene, CDR1 is MNHEY and CDR2 is SMNVEV (reference sequence). DNA for the CDR3: TGTGCCAGCAGGGACGTCCTCGGGACAGGGGTGTACGAGCAGTACTTC. It codes for CASRDVLGTGVYEQYF.

The V call is TRBV29-1, the J call TRBJ2-2, with 10 bases aligning to TRBD1. J lost 7 bases, V lost 7 bases, and 12 bases had no gene match. This CDR3 has 15 residues. From germline, CDR1 is SQVTM and CDR2 ANQGSEA. CDR3 nucleotides: TGCAGCGCCGCCCTGACAGGGGGCTCGGGCGGGGAGCTGTTTTTT. It translates to CSAALTGGSGGELFF.

This clone came up a few times. The gene calls are TRBV10-2 and TRBJ1-5; possibly TRBD1 for D (5 bases). Germline CDR1 and CDR2: WSHSY and SAAADI. The V end lost 2 bases, the J end lost 7 bases, and 15 bases lay between the germline ends. The CDR3 length is 15 residues. This CDR3 reads CASSEPPGSAQPQHF. CDR3 DNA sequence: TGCGCCAGCAGTGAGCCTCCAGGGTCCGCCCAGCCCCAGCATTTT.

The genes are TRBV5-1 and TRBJ1-2; possibly TRBD1 for D (5 bases). The germline V gene has CDR1 SGHRS and CDR2 YFSETQ. The CDR3 covers 14 residues. V lost 4 bases, J lost 0 bases, and 10 bases lay in between. The CDR3 DNA is TGCGCCAGCAGCATGGACACACCTAACTATGGCTACACCTTC. This encodes CASSMDTPNYGYTF.

The chain carries TRBV30 and TRBJ2-4; weak D call: TRBD2 (6 bases). The CDR3 totals 13 residues. V shed 3 bases and J shed 7 bases, with 13 bases lying between them. Germline V gene data show CDR1 as GTSNPN and CDR2 as SVGIG (reference sequence). CDR3 DNA: TGTGCCTGGAGGGGAGGACCGGGGAACATTCAGTACTTC. Protein sequence: CAWRGGPGNIQYF.

This rearrangement joins TRBV6-1 to TRBJ2-3; 14 nucleotides match TRBD2. CDR3 length equals 15 residues. CDR1 and CDR2 from the germline V gene are MNHNS and SASEGT. Trimming removed 4 bases from V and 5 bases from J; junction bases left unmatched: 2. The CDR3 nucleotides are TGTGCCAGCAGTGGACTAGCGGGAGGGGTAGATACGCAGTATTTT. Its protein is CASSGLAGGVDTQYF.

This chain joins TRBV19 and TRBJ1-1, with TRBD1 matching 7 bases. The CDR3 is made up of 16 amino acids. CDR1 is LNHDA, CDR2 SQIVND, per germline (reference sequence). V lost 3 bases, J lost 1 base, and 8 bases stayed unmatched. The CDR3: CASSMTGNLWNTEAFF. CDR3 in DNA: TGTGCCAGTAGTATGACAGGGAACCTTTGGAACACTGAAGCTTTCTTT.

V is TRBV11-2 and J is TRBJ2-2, with a tentative D call TRBD2 (5 bases). CDR1 is SGHAT and CDR2 is FQNNGV in the germline V gene. V was shortened by 7 bases and J by 4 bases, with 16 bases between the two germline ends. This CDR3 contains 15 residues. CDR3 coding DNA: TGTGCCAGCAATCTCCGGGGTCGTGGCACCGGGGAGCTGTTTTTT. Translating it yields CASNLRGRGTGELFF.

The genes are TRBV28 and TRBJ2-3, with D uncertain. With 7 bases removed from V and 0 bases from J, the gap between germline ends came to 11 bases. Germline V lookup: CDR1 MDHEN, CDR2 SYDVKM. This CDR3 spans 14 amino acids. The chain's CDR3 is CASTLQASTDTQYF. The CDR3 coding sequence is TGTGCCAGCACGTTGCAGGCCAGCACAGATACGCAGTATTTT.

This sequence joins TRBV5-5 and TRBJ2-7, with a possible D match to TRBD1 (5 bases). Between the trimmed V and J ends, which lost 0 bases and 0 bases, there was a span of 7 bases. The CDR3 covers 14 residues. CDR1 is SGHKS and CDR2 is YYEKEE in the germline V gene (reference sequence). The CDR3 is CASSLDRSSYEQYF. CDR3 nucleotides: TGTGCCAGCAGCTTGGACAGGAGCTCCTACGAGCAGTACTTC.

This clone was seen only a few times. The V and J genes are TRBV5-6 and TRBJ1-2, with TRBD1 identical over 7 bases. CDR1 SGHDT and CDR2 YYEEEE come from the germline V gene. Losses at the gene ends were 4 bases for V and 6 bases for J; bases not matched to a gene: 9. CDR3 length: 14 residues. CDR3 sequence: CASSPGGQLNGYTF. CDR3 in DNA: TGTGCCAGCAGCCCAGGGGGACAGCTAAATGGCTACACCTTC.